Reported below is one T cell receptor beta chain. In the source study's methods: Amplification of reference gene primers provided the estimated nucleated cell counts. Generated by immunoSEQ multiplex PCR, the TCRdb table keeps only in-frame clones and is missing some. V, J and clone size are those of that table, while D and trimming were read from the DNA. Among about 200,000 clones listed, around three quarters were seen once. Germline V gives CDR1 MGHRA, CDR2 YSYEKL. V lost 2 bases to trimming and J lost 4 bases; unmatched junction nucleotides: 7. This CDR3 has 15 amino acids. The sample belongs to a study of blood T cell repertoires in COVID-19. Across the study: COVID-19 samples from acute and convalescent phases originated in the United States, Italy and Spain. Nucleic acid was either cDNA or gDNA, and it came from T cells, B-cell-depleted T cells, or PBMCs.

The chain combines TRBV4-1 with TRBJ1-2; 7 bases are a match to TRBD1. The sequencing input was peripheral blood. This clonotype was obtained from a woman aged 70-85 years with acute or convalescent COVID-19. CDR3 amino acids: CASSQTDRESYGYTF. For the CDR3, the DNA is TGCGCCAGCAGCCAAACCGACAGGGAGAGCTATGGCTACACCTTC.